This T cell receptor (beta chain) was identified in a study of T-cell memory formation after mild COVID-19. Study-level information: In these data, TCR clusters were largely donor specific.

General observations from the study: Nothing showed for sure that second-wave clones peaking on day 37 were SARS-CoV-2 specific. A subset of responding clones appeared in pre-infection memory, suggesting cross-reactive memory joined.

This CDR3 comprises 12 residues. V was trimmed by 8 bases and J by 3 bases, leaving 10 bases between them. Per the germline V gene, CDR1 is KGHSH and CDR2 is LQKENI. A 5'RACE reaction primed in the constant segment made cDNA libraries of TCR alpha and TCR beta, and these carried sample barcodes and UMIs. TCRdb redid the calling of the 5' RACE reads with MiXCR, one entry per CDR3 protein. The sample lists more than 110,000 distinct CDR3 sequences; about 14% were seen once. About this clonotype: Its antigen is not known.

The TCR sequence derives from an adult woman who had mild COVID-19 (a few samples of this study predate the infection). Cell type and time point are not known. Sequencing was performed on PBMCs or a T cell subset sorted from them (not recorded which). This chain uses TRBV18 with TRBJ1-1; D unclear. As DNA, the CDR3 is TGTGCCAGCCGGTTGACCTACACTGAAGCTTTCTTT. Residues: CASRLTYTEAFF.